Included here is one T cell receptor (beta chain) sequence, with context. These data are taken from a study of early T cells in non-severe SARS-CoV-2 infection. Germline lookup yields CDR1 SQVTM and CDR2 ANQGSEA. There are 14 residues in the CDR3. Trimming took 6 bases from V and 0 from J, leaving 12 bases between them. TCRdb re-derived calls from the 5' RACE reads in MiXCR, one entry per CDR3 protein. The table records approximately 76,000 distinct CDR3 sequences, about 14% of them present only once. Material: whole blood. This clonotype originated in an adult who was a healthcare worker with PCR-confirmed SARS-CoV-2 infection or an uninfected control (not recorded which). The V call is TRBV29-1, the J call TRBJ2-4, with a possible D match to TRBD1 (5 bases). The DNA for the CDR3 is TGCAGCGTCTCCGACAGCCTAGCCAAAAACATTCAGTACTTC. It encodes CSVSDSLAKNIQYF.